Shown below are 27 T cell receptor beta chains from a single sample sequenced in a study of blood T cell repertoires in COVID-19 (TCRdb year 2020). The library was made by the immunoSEQ multiplex PCR assay. Entries here come from immuneACCESS through TCRdb and include only in-frame sequences with V and J called. Some clones fail to appear in such tables; in the studies checked, an unresolved V gene covers under half of the shortfall, and the cause of the remainder is unknown. This sample lists approximately 260,000 clones; about 86% were detected once. Roughly 4% of the sample rests with the top ten. The source material was PBMCs or T cells enriched from blood (not recorded which). These receptors originate from a man younger than 45 with acute COVID-19.

CDR3 loop: CASSRLAGGSTDTQYF. As DNA, the CDR3 is TGTGCCAGCAGTCGACTAGCGGGAGGAAGCACAGATACGCAGTATTTT. The chain carries TRBV11-3 and TRBJ2-3; 13 bases agree with TRBD2. Germline V gene data show CDR1 as SGHNT and CDR2 as YENEEA. This CDR3 is 16 amino acids long. V lost 6 bases and J lost 0; bases outside the gene matches: 3.

The genes are TRBV27 and TRBJ1-5; D remains unclear. Trimming left V 11 bases short and J 0 bases short, with 17 bases between. The CDR3 runs to 15 residues. CDR1 MNHEY and CDR2 SMNVEV come from the germline V gene (reference sequence). In DNA, the CDR3 is TGTGCCGGCAAAGCGGGCAGGCATAGCAATCAGCCCCAGCATTTT. It is translated as CAGKAGRHSNQPQHF.

DNA for the CDR3: TGCAGCGTTTTACAGGGATCGTCCTACGAGCAGTACGTC. This sequence encodes CSVLQGSSYEQYV. This chain joins TRBV29-1 and TRBJ2-7, with D maybe TRBD1 (6 bases). Per the germline V gene, CDR1 is SQVTM and CDR2 is ANQGSEA. The germline V and J ends were trimmed by 5 bases and 1 base, with 12 bases remaining between them. CDR3 size: 13 residues.

In this sample, this clone turned up once. V usage is TRBV20-1 and J usage is TRBJ2-1; D remains unclear. Germline V gene sequence: CDR1 DFQATT, CDR2 SNEGSKA (reference sequence). The CDR3 totals 11 residues. Trimming took 6 bases from V and 6 from J, leaving 9 bases between them. CDR3 residues: CSASHTNEQFF. The CDR3 DNA reads as TGCAGTGCCTCCCACACCAATGAGCAGTTCTTC.

The rearrangement uses TRBV19 and TRBJ1-4; D ambiguous. Germline V gene data show CDR1 as LNHDA and CDR2 as SQIVND (reference sequence). CDR3 size: 15 residues. Trimming stripped 6 bases from V and 4 bases from J, with 15 bases between. The CDR3 sequence is CASSPPGHNNEKLFF. CDR3 DNA sequence: TGTGCCAGTAGCCCCCCAGGTCATAATAATGAAAAACTGTTTTTT.

The chain carries TRBV30 and TRBJ2-7; 9 bases map to TRBD2. From germline, CDR1 is GTSNPN and CDR2 SVGIG (reference sequence). V lost 2 bases, J lost 4 bases, and 3 bases stayed unmatched. The CDR3 loop spans 13 amino acids. CDR3: CAWSPGLAYEQYV. In nucleotides, the CDR3 is TGTGCCTGGAGTCCCGGACTAGCGTACGAGCAGTACGTC.

This clone was detected only once. The chain uses TRBV15 and TRBJ2-3; 9 nucleotides line up with TRBD2. After removal of 6 bases from V and 6 bases from J, the junction contained 4 bases not matched to a gene. CDR3 length equals 13 residues. Germline CDR1 reads LNHNV; CDR2 reads YYDKDF (reference sequence). The CDR3 nucleotides are TGTGCCACCAGGGGACTAGCAGGGGATACGCAGTATTTT. Translated: CATRGLAGDTQYF.

This chain's CDR3 is CASSLAGGGYTF. CDR3 in DNA: TGTGCCAGCAGCTTGGCGGGGGGAGGCTACACCTTC. This chain connects TRBV7-9 to TRBJ1-2; D is possibly TRBD1 (5 bases). This CDR3 contains 12 residues. Germline loops: CDR1 SEHNR, CDR2 FQNEAQ (reference sequence). Trimming cost V 3 bases and J 8 bases, with 10 bases left between them.

The chain couples TRBV7-8 to TRBJ1-4; D not resolved. The CDR3 extends over 15 amino acids. Trimming took 0 bases from V and 8 from J, leaving 13 bases between them. The V gene's germline CDR1 is SGHVS and CDR2 FQNEAQ. The CDR3: CASSLAPTSGEKLFF. The CDR3 DNA follows: TGTGCCAGCAGCTTAGCTCCCACCTCAGGAGAAAAACTGTTTTTT.

V is TRBV5-6 and J is TRBJ1-1; 9 bases align to TRBD1. Germline lookup yields CDR1 SGHDT and CDR2 YYEEEE. Losses at the gene ends were 4 bases for V and 1 base for J; bases not matched to a gene: 2. The CDR3 length is 14 residues. CDR3 sequence reads: CASSRDRANTEAFF. In nucleotides, the CDR3 is TGTGCCAGCAGCCGGGACAGGGCGAACACTGAAGCTTTCTTT.

V usage is TRBV2 and J usage is TRBJ2-6; D is perhaps TRBD2 (5 bases). CDR1 is SNHLY, CDR2 FYNNEI, per germline. The V and J ends lost 4 bases and 0 bases respectively, with 7 bases between them. CDR3 length: 15 residues. As DNA, the CDR3 is TGTGCCAGCAGTGGGGCGGGCTCTGGGGCCAACGTCCTGACTTTC. Translation gives CASSGAGSGANVLTF. Variable domain in full (rest from reference TRBV2 and TRBJ2-6): EPEVTQTPSHQVTQMGQEVILRCVPISNHLYFYWYRQILGQKVEFLVSFYNNEISEKSEIFDDQFSVERPDGSNFTLKIRSTKLEDSAMYFCASSGAGSGANVLTFGAGSRLTVL.

The chain is built from TRBV5-8 and TRBJ2-3, with no clear D. CDR1 SGHTS and CDR2 YDEGEE come from the germline V gene. With 0 bases removed from V and 4 bases from J, the gap between germline ends came to 6 bases. The CDR3 is 13 amino acids. CDR3 amino acids: CASSLDRADTQYF. CDR3 nucleotide sequence: TGTGCCAGCAGCTTGGACAGAGCAGATACGCAGTATTTT. The complete variable domain, with remaining parts taken from reference TRBV5-8 and TRBJ2-3, reads EAGVTQSPTHLIKTRGQQATLRCSPISGHTSVYWYQQALGLGLQFLLWYDEGEERNRGNFPPRFSGRQFPNYSSELNVNALELEDSALYLCASSLDRADTQYFGPGTRLTVL.

This chain connects TRBV11-1 to TRBJ1-2; TRBD1 is a possible D gene (6 bases). The CDR3 is 13 amino acids. V gave up 5 bases and J gave up 3 bases, with 10 bases separating them. Germline lookup yields CDR1 SGHAT and CDR2 FQDESV (reference sequence). CDR3 nucleotide sequence: TGTGCCAGCAGCCGGGGGGCGGACTATGGCTACACCTTC. Translation: CASSRGADYGYTF.

CDR3 loop: CSVTSGAYEQYV. The CDR3 DNA sequence: TGCAGCGTTACGAGCGGGGCCTACGAGCAGTACGTC. V and J are TRBV29-1 and TRBJ2-7; 7 nucleotides agree with TRBD2. Germline CDR1 is SQVTM and CDR2 is ANQGSEA. This CDR3 has 12 residues. With 5 bases clipped from V and 2 bases from J, the junction kept 3 bases outside the gene matches.

This chain links TRBV11-3 with TRBJ1-3, with D perhaps TRBD1 (5 bases). Trimming stripped 5 bases from V and 4 bases from J, with 15 bases between. CDR3 length: 15 amino acids. The V gene's germline CDR1 is SGHNT and CDR2 YENEEA. The CDR3, as DNA: TGTGCCAGCAGCGTTACCGGGGGACGCGGAAACACCATATATTTT. Encoded protein: CASSVTGGRGNTIYF.

This clone was seen once. V is TRBV7-8 and J is TRBJ1-2; no definite D call. This CDR3 is built from 16 residues. Germline V gene lookup returns CDR1 SGHVS and CDR2 FQNEAQ. V lost 6 bases and J lost 0, with 17 bases in between. The CDR3 loop reads CASSGGRGNPNYGYTF. In DNA form, the CDR3 reads TGTGCCAGCAGTGGTGGGAGAGGAAACCCTAACTATGGCTACACCTTC.

The chain joins TRBV9 to TRBJ2-3, with D possibly TRBD2 on 6 matching bases. Germline CDR1 reads SGDLS; CDR2 reads YYNGEE. The CDR3 has 16 amino acids. V shed 4 bases and J shed 0 bases, with 15 bases lying between them. For the CDR3, the DNA is TGTGCCAGCAGCACGCGGGACTTTTCTAGCACAGATACGCAGTATTTT. Its translation: CASSTRDFSSTDTQYF.

CDR3 sequence reads: CASSPGTGDLMNTEAFF. The DNA for the CDR3 is TGTGCCAGCAGCCCCGGGACAGGCGATTTGATGAACACTGAAGCTTTCTTT. V and J are TRBV3-1 (or the pseudogene TRBV3-2) and TRBJ1-1, with 8 positions matching TRBD1. This CDR3 is 17 amino acids long. Germline V gene data show CDR1 as LGHDT and CDR2 as YNNKEL (reference sequence). Trimming at V came to 4 bases and at J to 0 bases, leaving 10 bases not matched to a gene.

V gene TRBV5-4 combines with J gene TRBJ1-1; D may be TRBD1 (6 bases). The CDR3 runs to 13 residues. V shed 1 base and J shed 3 bases, with 7 bases lying between them. Germline V gene sequence: CDR1 SGHNT, CDR2 YYREEE (reference sequence). CDR3 in amino acids: CASSLTGYTEAFF. Here the CDR3 DNA reads TGTGCCAGCAGCTTGACAGGGTACACTGAAGCTTTCTTT.

The chain links TRBV10-2 to TRBJ1-5; D unclear. The V and J ends lost 8 bases and 1 base respectively, with 9 bases between them. CDR1 is WSHSY and CDR2 is SAAADI in the germline V gene. The CDR3 length is 13 residues. The CDR3 DNA follows: TGCGCCAGCCGCGGTCGGAGCAATCAGCCCCAGCATTTT. Encoded protein: CASRGRSNQPQHF.

This chain uses TRBV10-1 with TRBJ1-4, with 10 bases lining up with TRBD1. This CDR3 has 15 residues. V lost 0 bases and J lost 8; bases outside the gene matches: 3. Germline CDR1 is WNHNN and CDR2 is SYGVQD (reference sequence). CDR3 loop: CASSESGTGEEKLFF. In DNA, the CDR3 is TGCGCCAGCAGTGAGTCCGGGACAGGGGAGGAAAAACTGTTTTTT.

V is TRBV23-1 and J is TRBJ1-5; D is unresolved. TRBV23-1 is filed as an ORF, its function uncertain. Trimming cost V 7 bases and J 3 bases, with 13 bases left between them. The CDR3 totals 14 residues. CDR3 nucleotide sequence: TGCGCCAGCAAAGCCCCACACTACAATCAGCCCCAGCATTTT. Its translation is CASKAPHYNQPQHF.

This clone came up once. The chain carries TRBV7-9 and TRBJ1-5; a possible D gene is TRBD1 (5 bases). The V end was cut by 4 bases, the J end by 4 bases, with 8 bases between. The germline gives CDR1 SEHNR, CDR2 FQNEAQ (reference sequence). The CDR3 length is 13 residues. DNA of the CDR3: TGTGCCAGCAGCTCGTCAGGGAATCAGCCCCAGCATTTT. It is translated as CASSSSGNQPQHF.

This rearrangement joins TRBV24-1 to TRBJ2-2; possibly TRBD2 for D (6 bases). V lost 2 bases and J 2 bases, leaving 11 bases between the germline ends. Germline V gene lookup returns CDR1 KGHDR and CDR2 SFDVKD. This CDR3 is built from 16 residues. CDR3 amino acids: CATSDYTSQNTGELFF. CDR3 DNA sequence: TGTGCCACCAGTGATTACACTAGCCAAAACACCGGGGAGCTGTTTTTT.

The chain has TRBV6-5 and TRBJ2-7; 8 bases match TRBD1. Looked up from germline, CDR1 is MNHEY and CDR2 is SVGAGI. Trimming removed 2 bases from V and 3 bases from J; junction bases left unmatched: 9. This CDR3 contains 16 residues. The CDR3 is CASSYSQGAFLYEQYV. For the CDR3, the DNA is TGTGCCAGCAGTTACAGCCAGGGGGCCTTCCTCTACGAGCAGTACGTC.

This sequence joins TRBV19 and TRBJ1-3; the D gene is possibly TRBD1 (6 bases). Between the trimmed V and J ends, which lost 7 bases and 3 bases, there was a span of 19 bases. The CDR3 spans 16 residues. Germline CDR1 LNHDA, CDR2 SQIVND (reference sequence). This chain's CDR3 is CASTNRGRQVGNTIYF. DNA for the CDR3: TGTGCCAGTACCAATAGGGGGAGACAGGTTGGAAACACCATATATTTT.

Many counts were recorded for this clone. The V call is TRBV19, the J call TRBJ1-1, with 10 positions matching TRBD1. V lost 9 bases to trimming and J lost 1 base; unmatched junction nucleotides: 11. Germline V lookup: CDR1 LNHDA, CDR2 SQIVND (reference sequence). The CDR3 spans 16 residues. In DNA, the CDR3 is TGTGCCAGCCTCCGACAGGGGGCAAATAAGAACACTGAAGCTTTCTTT. Its protein product is CASLRQGANKNTEAFF. Full variable domain (missing parts from reference TRBV19 and TRBJ1-1): DGGITQSPKYLFRKEGQNVTLSCEQNLNHDAMYWYRQDPGQGLRLIYYSQIVNDFQKGDIAEGYSVSREKKESFPLTVTSAQKNPTAFYLCASLRQGANKNTEAFFGQGTRLTVV.